This T cell receptor beta chain is from a study of post-analysis software for immune sequencing data (dated by TCRdb to between 2015 and 2016). Some background on the complete study: Relapsing-remitting, secondary progressive and progressive-relapsing multiple sclerosis were recorded as disease courses, and subtype annotation was lacking for some patients. The patient repertoires were compared against fewer than twelve previously published healthy control repertoires obtained from donors aged roughly 6 to 25 years. A subset of samples was prepared in parallel using single-end sample barcoding, then pooled and co-amplified after Illumina adapter ligation.

The paper as a whole reports these results and caveats: Significantly higher frequencies in patients than in controls were found for five or six TRBV segments, including TRBV5-6, TRBV5-1 and TRBV20-1. Strong co-clustering of samples prepared in the same batch was shown by direct clustering with F measure, prompting a batch-effect correction. Multiple sclerosis patients had significantly lower normalized Chao1 diversity than controls, a result that suggests substantial peripheral T-cell clonal expansion. The control group was slightly older than the multiple sclerosis patient group.

To demonstrate the VDJtools post-analysis software, TCR beta repertoires were profiled from the peripheral blood of 10 to 15 young patients with multiple sclerosis. The patients with multiple sclerosis were children and adolescents between roughly 6 and 17 years of age. About this clonotype itself: Its antigen is currently not known. No clone much larger than this one lies a single base away; base qualities are absent.

Library preparation employed PCR. The data were produced on an Illumina HiSeq 2500. To reduce PCR and sequencing biases, unique molecular identifiers were incorporated into the TCR beta cDNA libraries. Per 1 to 10 million input T cells, around 500,000 cDNA molecules were obtained, such that each molecule approximated one T cell. The patient libraries were prepared and sequenced using the same protocol as the earlier healthy control dataset. Within a given batch, samples were prepared together, multiplexed and sequenced on the same HiSeq lane. The authors' analysis ran thus. Raw barcoded reads were processed with MIGEC, and single-read molecular identifier groups were discarded before consensus assembly and CDR3 extraction. Clonotype tables were post-analysed with VDJtools, and diversity was normalized by down-sampling all datasets to the smallest sample size. In repertoire overlap clustering, CDR3 amino acid sequences, but not nucleotide sequences, were matched to correct batch-related cross-sample contamination. Starting from the raw public reads, TCRdb applied fastp trimming at Q25, assembled clones with MiXCR and retained in-frame beta chains. Rows with one shared CDR3 protein collapse into an entry with the most common genes and DNA. For this entry, the V and J calls and clone size follow TCRdb and not the study's own pipeline. The sample records some 690,000 distinct CDR3 sequences, roughly three fifths of which are singletons. Approximately 11% of the sample goes to the ten largest clones.

Compared with germline, V lacks 4 bases and J lacks 7 bases; bases without a gene match: 5. The CDR3 contains 14 residues, cysteine and phenylalanine counted. Solely the CDR3 DNA is kept, with 42 bases framed from the first base. CDR1 and CDR2, looked up from the germline V gene (reference sequence), are LGHDT and YNNKEL. The chain uses TRBV3-1 and TRBJ2-7; 12 central bases correspond to TRBD2. This sequence originates from a girl aged 2 to 9 with multiple sclerosis. Specimen: blood. The base sequence is TGTGCCAGCAGCCCCGGACTAGCGGGAAGTGAGCAGTACTTC. This yields the protein CASSPGLAGSEQYF.